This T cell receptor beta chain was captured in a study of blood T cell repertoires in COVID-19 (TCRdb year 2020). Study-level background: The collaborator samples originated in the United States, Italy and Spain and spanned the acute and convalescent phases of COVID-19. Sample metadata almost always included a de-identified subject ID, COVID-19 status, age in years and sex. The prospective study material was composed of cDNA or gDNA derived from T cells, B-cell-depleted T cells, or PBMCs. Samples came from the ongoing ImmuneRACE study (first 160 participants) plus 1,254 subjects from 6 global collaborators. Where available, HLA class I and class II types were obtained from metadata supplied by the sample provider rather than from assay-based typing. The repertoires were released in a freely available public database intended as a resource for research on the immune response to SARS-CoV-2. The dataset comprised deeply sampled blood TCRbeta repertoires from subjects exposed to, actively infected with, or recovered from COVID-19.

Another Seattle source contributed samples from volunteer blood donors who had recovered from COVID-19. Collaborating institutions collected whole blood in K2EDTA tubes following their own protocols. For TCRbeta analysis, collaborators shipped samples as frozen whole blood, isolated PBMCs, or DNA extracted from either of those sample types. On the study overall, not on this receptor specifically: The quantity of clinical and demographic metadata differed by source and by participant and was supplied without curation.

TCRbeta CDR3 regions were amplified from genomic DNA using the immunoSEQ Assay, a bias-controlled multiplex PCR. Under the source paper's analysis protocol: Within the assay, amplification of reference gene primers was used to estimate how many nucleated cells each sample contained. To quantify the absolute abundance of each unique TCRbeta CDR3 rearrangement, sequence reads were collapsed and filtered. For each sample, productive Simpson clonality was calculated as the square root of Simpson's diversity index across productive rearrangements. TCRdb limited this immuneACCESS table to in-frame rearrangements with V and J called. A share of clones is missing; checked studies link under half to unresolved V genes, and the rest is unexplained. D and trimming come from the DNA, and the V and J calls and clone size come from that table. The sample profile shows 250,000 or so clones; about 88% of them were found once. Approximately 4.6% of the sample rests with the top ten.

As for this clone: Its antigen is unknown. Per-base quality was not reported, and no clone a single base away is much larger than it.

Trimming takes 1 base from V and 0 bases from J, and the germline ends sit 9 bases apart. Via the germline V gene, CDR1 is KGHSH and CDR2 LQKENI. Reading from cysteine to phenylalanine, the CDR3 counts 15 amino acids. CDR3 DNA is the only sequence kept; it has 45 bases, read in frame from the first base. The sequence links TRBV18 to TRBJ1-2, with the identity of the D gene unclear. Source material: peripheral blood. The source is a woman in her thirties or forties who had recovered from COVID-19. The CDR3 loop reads CASSPRGIPNYGYTF. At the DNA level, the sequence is TGTGCCAGCTCACCACGAGGGATCCCTAACTATGGCTACACCTTC.